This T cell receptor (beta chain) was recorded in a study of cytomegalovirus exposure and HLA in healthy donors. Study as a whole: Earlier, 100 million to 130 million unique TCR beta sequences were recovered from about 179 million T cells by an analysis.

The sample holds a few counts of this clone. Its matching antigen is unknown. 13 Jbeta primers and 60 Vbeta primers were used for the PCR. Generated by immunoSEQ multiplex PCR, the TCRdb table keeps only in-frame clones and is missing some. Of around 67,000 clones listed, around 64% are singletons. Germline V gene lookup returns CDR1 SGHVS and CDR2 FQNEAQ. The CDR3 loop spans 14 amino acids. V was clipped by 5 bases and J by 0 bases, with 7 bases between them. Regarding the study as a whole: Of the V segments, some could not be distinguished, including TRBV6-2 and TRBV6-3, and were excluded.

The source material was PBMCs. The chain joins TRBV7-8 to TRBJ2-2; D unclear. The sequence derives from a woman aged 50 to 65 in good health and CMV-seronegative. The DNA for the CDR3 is TGTGCCAGCAGCCATACTCCGAACACCGGGGAGCTGTTTTTT. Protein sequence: CASSHTPNTGELFF.